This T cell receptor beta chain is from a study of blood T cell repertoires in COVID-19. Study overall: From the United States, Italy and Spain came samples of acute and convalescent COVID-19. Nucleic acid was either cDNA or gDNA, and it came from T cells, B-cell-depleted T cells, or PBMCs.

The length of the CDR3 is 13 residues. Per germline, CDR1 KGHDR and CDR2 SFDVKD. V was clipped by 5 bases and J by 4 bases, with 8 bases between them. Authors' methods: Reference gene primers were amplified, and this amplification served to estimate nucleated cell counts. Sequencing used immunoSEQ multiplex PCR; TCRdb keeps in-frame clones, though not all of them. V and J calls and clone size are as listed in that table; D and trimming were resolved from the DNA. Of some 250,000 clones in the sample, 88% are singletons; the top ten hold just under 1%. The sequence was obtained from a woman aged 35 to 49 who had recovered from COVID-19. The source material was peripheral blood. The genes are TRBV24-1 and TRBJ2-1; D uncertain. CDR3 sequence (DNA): TGTGCCACCAGTGGCTCACGGTACAATGAGCAGTTCTTC. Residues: CATSGSRYNEQFF.